This T cell receptor beta chain was identified in a study of T-cell reconstitution after alpha-beta-depleted transplantation in children. CDR3 length equals 13 residues. Trimming took off 4 bases at V and 4 bases at J, with 10 bases between the two ends. Germline CDR1 is GTSNPN and CDR2 is SVGIG (reference sequence). This clonotype was picked up many times. Researchers prepared the TCRbeta library using unique molecular identifiers, the study reports. TCRdb recomputed calls from the PCR reads with MiXCR, one row per CDR3 protein. The table records about 160,000 distinct CDR3 sequences, roughly 10% of them present only once.

Sequenced here: PBMCs, sampled before TCRalphabeta/CD19-depleted stem cell transplant. The receptor comes from a boy aged 2 to 9 with acute myeloid leukemia, due to receive a stem cell transplant. The V gene is TRBV30, the J gene TRBJ2-2, with D possibly TRBD1 on 6 matching bases. CDR3 DNA sequence: TGTGCCTGGACTACAGGGTTCACCGGGGAGCTGTTTTTT. As protein: CAWTTGFTGELFF.